The entry below describes one TCR beta chain. Antigen unknown. These data belong to a study of cytomegalovirus exposure and HLA in healthy donors. Primers included in the PCR were 60 Vbeta and 13 Jbeta primers. TCRdb's copy holds only in-frame clones and misses some; the assay was immunoSEQ multiplex PCR. This sample has approximately 200,000 clones, with 65% to 80% found just once. The CDR3 loop spans 14 amino acids. Germline CDR1 reads LGHNA; CDR2 reads YSLEER. The J segment lost 6 bases and the V segment lost 0 bases, leaving 5 bases of the junction unmatched. The study, taken as a whole, reports: About 87% or about 30% of the time was how often most TCR beta V segments were productive, according to an earlier analysis.

The receptor comes from a woman aged 30 to 39 in good health and CMV-seropositive. This chain uses TRBV4-3 with TRBJ2-7, with 7 bases matching TRBD1. Source material: PBMCs. CDR3 DNA: TGCGCCAGCAGCCAAGAGTCACCAGGGGGCGAGCAGTACTTC. Translation: CASSQESPGGEQYF.